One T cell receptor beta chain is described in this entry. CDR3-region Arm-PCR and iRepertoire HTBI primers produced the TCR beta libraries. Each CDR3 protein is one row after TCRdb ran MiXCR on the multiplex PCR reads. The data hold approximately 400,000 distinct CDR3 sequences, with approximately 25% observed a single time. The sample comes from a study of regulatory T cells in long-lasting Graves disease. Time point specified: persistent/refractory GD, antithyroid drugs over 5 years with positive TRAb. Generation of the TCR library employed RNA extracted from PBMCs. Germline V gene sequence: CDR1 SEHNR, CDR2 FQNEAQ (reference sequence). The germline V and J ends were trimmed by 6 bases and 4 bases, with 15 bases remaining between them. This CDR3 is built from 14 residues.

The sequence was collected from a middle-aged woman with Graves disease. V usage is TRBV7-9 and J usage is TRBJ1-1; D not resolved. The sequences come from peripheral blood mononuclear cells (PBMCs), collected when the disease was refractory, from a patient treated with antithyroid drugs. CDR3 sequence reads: CASRFRGQGTEAFF. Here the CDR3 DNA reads TGTGCCAGCAGGTTCAGAGGTCAAGGCACTGAAGCTTTCTTT.